One TCR beta chain is described in this entry. Its antigen is currently unknown. This record belongs to a study of shared clonotypes between healthy human individuals. Notes on the study in general: Shared clonotypes across all four donors exceeded non-shared ones in generation probability.

Assay used: immunoSEQ multiplex PCR; TCRdb lists only in-frame clones, some missing. This table holds 2,500,000 or so clones, 80% to 95% found once. The sequenced sample was naive CD4+ T cells from PBMCs. Subset defined: CD45RA+ positively selected. The sequence derives from a man aged 18 to 29 in good health. Some clones in this sample may be carry-over from other donors' samples.

The CDR3 nucleotides read TGTGCCAGCAGTTCCTTCCCGAGGACCCCTAATGAAAAACTGTTTTTT. This translates into CASSSFPRTPNEKLFF. The chain is built from TRBV28 and TRBJ1-4; D gene unclear. This CDR3 has 16 residues. Germline V gives CDR1 MDHEN, CDR2 SYDVKM. Trimming stripped 4 bases from V and 3 bases from J, with 15 bases between.